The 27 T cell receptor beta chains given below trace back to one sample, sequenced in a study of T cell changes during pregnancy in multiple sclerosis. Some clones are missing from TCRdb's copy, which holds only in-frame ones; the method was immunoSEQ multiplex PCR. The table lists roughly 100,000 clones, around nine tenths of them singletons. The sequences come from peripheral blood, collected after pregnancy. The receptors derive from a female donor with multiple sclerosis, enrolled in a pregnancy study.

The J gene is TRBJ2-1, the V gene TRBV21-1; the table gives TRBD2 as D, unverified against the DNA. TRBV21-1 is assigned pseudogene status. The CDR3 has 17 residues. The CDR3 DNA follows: TGTGCCAGCAGCAAACTGGGAGCGGGGGGGACTTACAATGAGCAGTTCTTC. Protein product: CASSKLGAGGTYNEQFF.

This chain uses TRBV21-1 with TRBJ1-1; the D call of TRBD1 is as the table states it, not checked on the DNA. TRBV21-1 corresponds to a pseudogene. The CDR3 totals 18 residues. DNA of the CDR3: TGTGCCAGCAGCAAGGATTCCGGGACAGGGAACATGAACACTGAAGCTTTCTTT. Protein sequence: CASSKDSGTGNMNTEAFF.

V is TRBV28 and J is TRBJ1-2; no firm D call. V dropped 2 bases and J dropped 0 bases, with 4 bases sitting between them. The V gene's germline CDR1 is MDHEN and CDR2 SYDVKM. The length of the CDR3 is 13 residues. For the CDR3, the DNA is TGTGCCAGCAGTTTACCGGCTAACTATGGCTACACCTTC. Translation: CASSLPANYGYTF.

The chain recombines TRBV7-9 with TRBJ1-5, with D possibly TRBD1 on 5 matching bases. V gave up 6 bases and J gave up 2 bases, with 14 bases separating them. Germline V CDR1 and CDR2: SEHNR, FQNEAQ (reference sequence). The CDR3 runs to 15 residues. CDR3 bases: TGTGCCAGCAGTCATCTGGGGCAGGGCAATCAGCCCCAGCATTTT. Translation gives CASSHLGQGNQPQHF.

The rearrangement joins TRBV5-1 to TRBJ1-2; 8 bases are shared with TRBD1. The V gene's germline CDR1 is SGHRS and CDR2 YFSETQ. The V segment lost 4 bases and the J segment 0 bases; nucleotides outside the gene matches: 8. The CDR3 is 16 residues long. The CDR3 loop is CASSPRTGTTNYGYTF. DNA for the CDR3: TGCGCCAGCAGCCCCAGGACAGGGACAACTAACTATGGCTACACCTTC.

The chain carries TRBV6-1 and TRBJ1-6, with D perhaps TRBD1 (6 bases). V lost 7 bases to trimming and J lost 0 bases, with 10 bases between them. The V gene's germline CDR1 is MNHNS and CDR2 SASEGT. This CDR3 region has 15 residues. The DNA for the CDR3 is TGTGCCAGCATACAGGGAAGCTCCTATAATTCACCCCTCCACTTT. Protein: CASIQGSSYNSPLHF.

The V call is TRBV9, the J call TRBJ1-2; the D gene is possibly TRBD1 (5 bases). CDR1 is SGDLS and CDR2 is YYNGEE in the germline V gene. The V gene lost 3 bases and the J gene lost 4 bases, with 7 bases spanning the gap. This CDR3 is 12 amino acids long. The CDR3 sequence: CASSDRLYGYTF. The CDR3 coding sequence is TGTGCCAGCAGCGACAGGCTCTATGGCTACACCTTC.

In DNA, the CDR3 is TGCGCCAGCAGCTTGGGCGTGACCCGGGGGGGCACCGGGGAGCTGTTTTTT. As protein: CASSLGVTRGGTGELFF. The rearrangement uses TRBV5-1 and TRBJ2-2; 8 positions match TRBD2. The CDR3 runs 17 residues. V lost 0 bases, J lost 4 bases, and 8 bases stayed unmatched. CDR1 SGHRS and CDR2 YFSETQ come from the germline V gene.

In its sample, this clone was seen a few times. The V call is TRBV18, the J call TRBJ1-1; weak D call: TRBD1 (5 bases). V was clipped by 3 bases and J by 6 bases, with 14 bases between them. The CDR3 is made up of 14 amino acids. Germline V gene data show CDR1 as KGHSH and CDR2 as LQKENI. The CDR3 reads CASSPPGGWPEAFF. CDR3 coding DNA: TGTGCCAGCTCACCCCCCGGGGGTTGGCCTGAAGCTTTCTTT.

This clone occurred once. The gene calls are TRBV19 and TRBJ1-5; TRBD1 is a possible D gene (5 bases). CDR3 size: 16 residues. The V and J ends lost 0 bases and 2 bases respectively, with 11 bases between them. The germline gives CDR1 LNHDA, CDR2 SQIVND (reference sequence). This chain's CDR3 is CASSIEVTGGNQPQHF. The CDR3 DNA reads TGTGCCAGTAGTATAGAAGTAACAGGTGGCAATCAGCCCCAGCATTTT.

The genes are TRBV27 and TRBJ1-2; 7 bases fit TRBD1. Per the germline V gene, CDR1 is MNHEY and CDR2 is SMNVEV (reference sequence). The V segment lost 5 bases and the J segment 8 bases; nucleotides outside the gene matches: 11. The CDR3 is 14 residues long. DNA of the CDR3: TGTGCCAGCAGTGCCCTCGACAGGGCGGGGGGCTACACCTTC. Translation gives CASSALDRAGGYTF.

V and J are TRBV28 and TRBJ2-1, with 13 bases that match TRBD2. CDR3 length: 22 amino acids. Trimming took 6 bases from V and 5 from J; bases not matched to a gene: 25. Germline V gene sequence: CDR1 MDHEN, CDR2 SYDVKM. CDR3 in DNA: TGTGCCAGCAGCCTCCCCATCGCAGGGGGGACTAGCGGGACGCTAATACACAATGAGCAGTTCTTC. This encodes CASSLPIAGGTSGTLIHNEQFF.

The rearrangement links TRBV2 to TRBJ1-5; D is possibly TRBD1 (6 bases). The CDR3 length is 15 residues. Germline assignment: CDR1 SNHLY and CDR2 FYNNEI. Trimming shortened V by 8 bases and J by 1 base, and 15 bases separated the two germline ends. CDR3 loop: CASRDKVASNQPQHF. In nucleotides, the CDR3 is TGTGCCAGCCGGGACAAGGTCGCGAGCAATCAGCCCCAGCATTTT.

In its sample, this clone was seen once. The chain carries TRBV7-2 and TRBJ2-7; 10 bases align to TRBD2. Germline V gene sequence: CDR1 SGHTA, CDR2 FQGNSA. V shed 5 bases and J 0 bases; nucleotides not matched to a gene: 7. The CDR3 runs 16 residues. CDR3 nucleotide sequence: TGTGCCAGCAGCCGGCTAGCGGGGGCCGTCTCCTACGAGCAGTACTTC. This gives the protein CASSRLAGAVSYEQYF. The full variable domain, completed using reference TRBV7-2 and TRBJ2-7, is GAGVSQSPSNKVTEKGKDVELRCDPISGHTALYWYRQSLGQGLEFLIYFQGNSAPDKSGLPSDRFSAERTGGSVSTLTIQRTQQEDSAVYLCASSRLAGAVSYEQYFGPGTRLTVT.

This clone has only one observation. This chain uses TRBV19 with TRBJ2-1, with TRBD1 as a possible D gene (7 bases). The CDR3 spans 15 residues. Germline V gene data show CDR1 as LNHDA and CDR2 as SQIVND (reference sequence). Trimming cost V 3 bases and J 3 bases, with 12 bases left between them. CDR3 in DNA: TGTGCCAGTAGTATGGGGCAGGGGGGCTACAATGAGCAGTTCTTC. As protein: CASSMGQGGYNEQFF.

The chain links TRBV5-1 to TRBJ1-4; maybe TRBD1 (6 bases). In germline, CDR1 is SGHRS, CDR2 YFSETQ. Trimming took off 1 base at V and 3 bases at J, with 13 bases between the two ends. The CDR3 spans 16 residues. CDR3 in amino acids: CASSLMGASPNEKLFF. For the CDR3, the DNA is TGCGCCAGCAGCTTGATGGGGGCATCACCTAATGAAAAACTGTTTTTT.

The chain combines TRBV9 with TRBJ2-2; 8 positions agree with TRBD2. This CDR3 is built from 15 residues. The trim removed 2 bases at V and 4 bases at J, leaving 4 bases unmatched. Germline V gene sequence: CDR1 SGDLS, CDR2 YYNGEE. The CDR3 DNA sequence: TGTGCCAGCAGCGTCTTAGCGGGGACCACCGGGGAGCTGTTTTTT. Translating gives CASSVLAGTTGELFF.

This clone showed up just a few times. The CDR3 DNA reads TGTGCCAGCAGTGACTCGGGGCACAATGAGCAGTTCTTC. Its translation: CASSDSGHNEQFF. The chain has TRBV6-4 and TRBJ2-1; possible D gene TRBD1, 5 bases. V gave up 0 bases and J gave up 5 bases, with 5 bases separating them. Germline V gene sequence: CDR1 MRHNA, CDR2 SNTAGT. The CDR3 spans 13 residues.

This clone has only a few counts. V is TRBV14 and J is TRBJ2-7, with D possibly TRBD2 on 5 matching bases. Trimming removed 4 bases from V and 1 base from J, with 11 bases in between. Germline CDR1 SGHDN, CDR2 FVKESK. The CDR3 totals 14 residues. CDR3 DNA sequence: TGTGCCAGCAGCCCCTGGACGGGGTCCTACGAGCAGTACTTC. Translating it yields CASSPWTGSYEQYF.

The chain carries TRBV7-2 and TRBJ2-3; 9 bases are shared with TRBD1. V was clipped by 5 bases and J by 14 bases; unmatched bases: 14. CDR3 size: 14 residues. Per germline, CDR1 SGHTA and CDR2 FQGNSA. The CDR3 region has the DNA TGTGCCAGCAGCCTACTTATCAGGACAGGGGCCCTGTATTTT. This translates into CASSLLIRTGALYF. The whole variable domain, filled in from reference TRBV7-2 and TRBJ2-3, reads GAGVSQSPSNKVTEKGKDVELRCDPISGHTALYWYRQSLGQGLEFLIYFQGNSAPDKSGLPSDRFSAERTGGSVSTLTIQRTQQEDSAVYLCASSLLIRTGALYFGPGTRLTVL.

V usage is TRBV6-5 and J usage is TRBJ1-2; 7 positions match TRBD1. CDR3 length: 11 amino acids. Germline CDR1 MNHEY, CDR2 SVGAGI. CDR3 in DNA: TGTTTAAGCAGGGACAGCTATGGCTACACCTTC. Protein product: CLSRDSYGYTF.

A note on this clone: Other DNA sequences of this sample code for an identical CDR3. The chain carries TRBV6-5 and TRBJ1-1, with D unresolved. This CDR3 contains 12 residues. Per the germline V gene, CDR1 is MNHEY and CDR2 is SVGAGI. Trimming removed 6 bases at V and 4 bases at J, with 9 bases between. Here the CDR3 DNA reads TGTGCCAGCAGGGAGGGTGGCACTGAAGCTTTCTTT. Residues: CASREGGTEAFF.

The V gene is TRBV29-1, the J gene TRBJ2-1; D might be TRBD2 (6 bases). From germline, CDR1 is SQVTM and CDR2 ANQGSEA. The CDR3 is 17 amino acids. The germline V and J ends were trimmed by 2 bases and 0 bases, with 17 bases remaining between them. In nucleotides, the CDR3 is TGCAGCGTTGAAACGGGGGTTGGGTCCAGCTCCTACAATGAGCAGTTCTTC. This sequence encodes CSVETGVGSSSYNEQFF.

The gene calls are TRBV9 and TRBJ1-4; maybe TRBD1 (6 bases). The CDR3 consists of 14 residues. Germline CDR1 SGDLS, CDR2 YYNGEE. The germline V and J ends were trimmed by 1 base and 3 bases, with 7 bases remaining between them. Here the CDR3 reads CASSVQGSNEKLFF. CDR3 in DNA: TGTGCCAGCAGCGTACAGGGGTCTAATGAAAAACTGTTTTTT.

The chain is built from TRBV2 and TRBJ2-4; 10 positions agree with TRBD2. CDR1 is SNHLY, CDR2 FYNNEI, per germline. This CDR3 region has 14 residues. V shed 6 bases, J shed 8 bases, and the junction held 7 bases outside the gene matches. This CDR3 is CASSWTSGRDIQYF. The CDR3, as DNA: TGTGCCAGCAGCTGGACTAGCGGAAGAGACATTCAGTACTTC.

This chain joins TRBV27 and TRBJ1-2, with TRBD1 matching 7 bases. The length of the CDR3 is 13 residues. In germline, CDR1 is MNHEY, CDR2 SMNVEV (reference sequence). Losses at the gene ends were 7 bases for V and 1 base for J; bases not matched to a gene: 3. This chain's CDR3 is CASKGQLNYGYTF. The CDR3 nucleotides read TGTGCCAGCAAGGGACAGCTTAACTATGGCTACACCTTC.

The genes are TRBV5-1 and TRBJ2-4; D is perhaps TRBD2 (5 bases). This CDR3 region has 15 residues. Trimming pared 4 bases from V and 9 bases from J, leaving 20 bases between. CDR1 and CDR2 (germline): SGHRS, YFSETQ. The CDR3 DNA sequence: TGCGCCAGCAGCCCGGACCGGGCCCTGGGGAGCATTCAGTACTTC. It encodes CASSPDRALGSIQYF.